The rows below give T cell receptor beta chains drawn from one sample of a study of blood T cell repertoires in COVID-19. Profiling relied on immunoSEQ multiplex PCR, and the TCRdb table lists in-frame clones only, not all of them. The sample holds approximately 190,000 clones; over 80% are singletons and the top ten take around 5.2%. The sample taken for sequencing was peripheral blood. The receptors derive from a woman aged 25 to 45 with acute or convalescent COVID-19. Each CDR3 is given with its conserved first and last residue. The D gene is left open where the match is weak. For some rows the clone size is stated as once, few or many, or as a class when expanded; others skip it.

cdr3_nt: TGTGCCACCAGTGAGGCGGGGGTCTACAATGAGCAGTTCTTC
cdr3_aa: CATSEAGVYNEQFF
clone_size: NA
v_call: TRBV24-1
d_call: TRBD2
j_call: TRBJ2-1

cdr3_nt: TGCGCCAGCAGCTCGACTCTACTAGCGGGAGGGCCGGGTGAGCAGTTCTTC
cdr3_aa: CASSSTLLAGGPGEQFF
clone_size: NA
v_call: TRBV5-1
d_call: TRBD2
j_call: TRBJ2-1

cdr3_nt: TGTGCCAGCAGTTACCAGGGGCGAGGTGAAAAACTGTTTTTT
cdr3_aa: CASSYQGRGEKLFF
clone_size: NA
v_call: TRBV6-5
d_call: NA
j_call: TRBJ1-4

cdr3_nt: TGTGCCAGCAGCTTAGTTGCCCAGGGCCTCCGAACTGAAGCTTTCTTT
cdr3_aa: CASSLVAQGLRTEAFF
clone_size: NA
v_call: TRBV7-2
d_call: NA
j_call: TRBJ1-1

cdr3_nt: TGTGCCAGCAGCTCGGGAAACAGGGGAATTACACCAAACACCGGGGAGCTGTTTTTT
cdr3_aa: CASSSGNRGITPNTGELFF
clone_size: NA
v_call: TRBV7-7
d_call: TRBD1
j_call: TRBJ2-2

cdr3_nt: TGTGCCAGCAGCCTAGGGGGGGTGTCTGGAAACACCATATATTTT
cdr3_aa: CASSLGGVSGNTIYF
clone_size: NA
v_call: TRBV11-2
d_call: NA
j_call: TRBJ1-3

cdr3_nt: TGTGCCAGCAGTTTTGGTCTGAGAGAAGCTTTCTTT
cdr3_aa: CASSFGLREAFF
clone_size: NA
v_call: TRBV28
d_call: NA
j_call: TRBJ1-1

cdr3_nt: TGTGCCAGCAGCCACTACCCGGGCAATCAGCCCCAGCATTTT
cdr3_aa: CASSHYPGNQPQHF
clone_size: NA
v_call: TRBV28
d_call: NA
j_call: TRBJ1-5

cdr3_nt: TGTGCCTGCCCGGAGCGCTGGAGTGGCTACACCTTC
cdr3_aa: CACPERWSGYTF
clone_size: NA
v_call: TRBV30
d_call: NA
j_call: TRBJ1-2

cdr3_nt: TGTGCCAGCAGTTTTCGCAGGGTGAACACCGGGGAGCTGTTTTTT
cdr3_aa: CASSFRRVNTGELFF
clone_size: NA
v_call: TRBV27
d_call: NA
j_call: TRBJ2-2

cdr3_nt: TGTGCCAGCAGCTCGGTGGTAGCGGGAGGTCCCTACAATGAGCAGTTCTTC
cdr3_aa: CASSSVVAGGPYNEQFF
clone_size: NA
v_call: TRBV5-6
d_call: TRBD2
j_call: TRBJ2-1

cdr3_nt: TGCAGTGCTAGTCCCGGGACTAGCGGGAGGGGGGTGGAGTTCTTC
cdr3_aa: CSASPGTSGRGVEFF
clone_size: NA
v_call: TRBV20-1
d_call: TRBD2
j_call: TRBJ2-1

cdr3_nt: TGTGCCAGTAGAAAACGGGGACAGGGGCACACTGAAGCTTTCTTT
cdr3_aa: CASRKRGQGHTEAFF
clone_size: NA
v_call: TRBV19
d_call: TRBD1
j_call: TRBJ1-1

cdr3_nt: TGTGCCAGTAGTATAGAAAGTGGACAGGTTTCCTACGAGCAGTACTTC
cdr3_aa: CASSIESGQVSYEQYF
clone_size: NA
v_call: TRBV19
d_call: TRBD1
j_call: TRBJ2-7

cdr3_nt: TGCGCCAGCAGCCAAGGGCTTCGGGACAGCCAGGAAGCTTTCTTT
cdr3_aa: CASSQGLRDSQEAFF
clone_size: NA
v_call: TRBV4-1
d_call: TRBD1
j_call: TRBJ1-1

cdr3_nt: TGTGCCATCAGTGAGTCGCGGGGGGGGGCAGGGCAGCCCCAGCATTTT
cdr3_aa: CAISESRGGAGQPQHF
clone_size: NA
v_call: TRBV10-3
d_call: NA
j_call: TRBJ1-5

cdr3_nt: TGTGCCAGCAGCTCGATACTACAGGGGTTCGGGGCCGGGGAGCTGTTTTTT
cdr3_aa: CASSSILQGFGAGELFF
clone_size: once
v_call: TRBV11-2
d_call: TRBD1
j_call: TRBJ2-2

cdr3_nt: TGTGCCACCAGTTCGACAGGAGCCTCTGGAAACACCATATATTTT
cdr3_aa: CATSSTGASGNTIYF
clone_size: NA
v_call: TRBV24-1
d_call: NA
j_call: TRBJ1-3

cdr3_nt: TGTGCCAGCAGCGTAGCTGCTGGAAACACCATATATTTT
cdr3_aa: CASSVAAGNTIYF
clone_size: few
v_call: TRBV9
d_call: NA
j_call: TRBJ1-3

cdr3_nt: TGTGCCAGCAGCTCGACTGCGGGGCTAGCGGGGGTGGGGTTGGCAGATACGCAGTATTTT
cdr3_aa: CASSSTAGLAGVGLADTQYF
clone_size: NA
v_call: TRBV9
d_call: TRBD2
j_call: TRBJ2-3

cdr3_nt: TGTGCCAGCAGCTACATCGGGGTTTCACCCCTCCACTTT
cdr3_aa: CASSYIGVSPLHF
clone_size: few
v_call: TRBV7-2
d_call: NA
j_call: TRBJ1-6

cdr3_nt: TGTGCCAGCAGCCTAGATTACCAACTACACACCGGGGAGCTGTTTTTT
cdr3_aa: CASSLDYQLHTGELFF
clone_size: few
v_call: TRBV7-8
d_call: NA
j_call: TRBJ2-2

cdr3_nt: TGCGCCAGCAGCGGAAGGTCAGGAACGGATGGCTACACCTTC
cdr3_aa: CASSGRSGTDGYTF
clone_size: NA
v_call: TRBV5-1
d_call: NA
j_call: TRBJ1-2

cdr3_nt: TGTGCCAGCAGCTTAGTTGGGCAGGGCCAGCCCCAGCATTTT
cdr3_aa: CASSLVGQGQPQHF
clone_size: NA
v_call: TRBV7-2
d_call: NA
j_call: TRBJ1-5

cdr3_nt: TGTGCCAGCAGCCAATCTGGGACAGATGGCTACACCTTC
cdr3_aa: CASSQSGTDGYTF
clone_size: few
v_call: TRBV7-9
d_call: TRBD1
j_call: TRBJ1-2

cdr3_nt: TGTGCCAGCAGTCCCAGATCGGGGATTGGCCAGTACTTC
cdr3_aa: CASSPRSGIGQYF
clone_size: NA
v_call: TRBV7-2
d_call: NA
j_call: TRBJ2-4

cdr3_nt: TGTGCCAGCAGCCAAGATTTGACTAGCTGGGAGACCCAGTACTTC
cdr3_aa: CASSQDLTSWETQYF
clone_size: NA
v_call: TRBV3-1/TRBV3-2
d_call: TRBD2
j_call: TRBJ2-5

cdr3_nt: TGTGCCAGCAGGTCGGCGGGGGGGGACGTCGACGAGCAGTACTTC
cdr3_aa: CASRSAGGDVDEQYF
clone_size: few
v_call: TRBV6-1
d_call: TRBD2
j_call: TRBJ2-7

cdr3_nt: TGTGCCAGCAGCCCCCCATATGACAGGGGGGGTACTGAAGCTTTCTTT
cdr3_aa: CASSPPYDRGGTEAFF
clone_size: NA
v_call: TRBV5-4
d_call: TRBD1
j_call: TRBJ1-1

cdr3_nt: TGTGCCAGCAGTTACTTCTCACTAGCGGGAGCCAAAAACATTCAGTACTTC
cdr3_aa: CASSYFSLAGAKNIQYF
clone_size: NA
v_call: TRBV28
d_call: TRBD2
j_call: TRBJ2-4

cdr3_nt: TGTGCCACCAGCAGACCCCCCTCCCCAGATACGCAGTATTTT
cdr3_aa: CATSRPPSPDTQYF
clone_size: NA
v_call: TRBV15
d_call: NA
j_call: TRBJ2-3

cdr3_nt: TGTGCCAGCAGCTTAACTCCGGGACAGGGGGAGTTTGAAGCTTTCTTT
cdr3_aa: CASSLTPGQGEFEAFF
clone_size: NA
v_call: TRBV11-2
d_call: TRBD1
j_call: TRBJ1-1

cdr3_nt: TGTGCCAGCAGCGAACGAATGGGGGGACTAGCTATAGATGAGCAGTTCTTC
cdr3_aa: CASSERMGGLAIDEQFF
clone_size: few
v_call: TRBV7-9
d_call: TRBD2
j_call: TRBJ2-1

cdr3_nt: TGCAGCGTTTTGGGACTACGCGAGGGGTCCCAAGAGACCCAGTACTTC
cdr3_aa: CSVLGLREGSQETQYF
clone_size: NA
v_call: TRBV29-1
d_call: TRBD2
j_call: TRBJ2-5

cdr3_nt: TGTGCCAGCAGACAGGGAATAGGACAGACCCAGTACTTC
cdr3_aa: CASRQGIGQTQYF
clone_size: NA
v_call: TRBV25-1
d_call: NA
j_call: TRBJ2-5

cdr3_nt: TGTGCCAGCGCTGGCGGGGGATTAGGTAACTATGGCTACACCTTC
cdr3_aa: CASAGGGLGNYGYTF
clone_size: NA
v_call: TRBV27
d_call: NA
j_call: TRBJ1-2

cdr3_nt: TGTGCCAGCGGCCCAGGGGGACGGCAGCCCCAGCATTTT
cdr3_aa: CASGPGGRQPQHF
clone_size: NA
v_call: TRBV28
d_call: TRBD1
j_call: TRBJ1-5

cdr3_nt: TGTGCCAGCAGCCAGCTAGCGGGACATCATCGGGCCAACAATGAGCAGTTCTTC
cdr3_aa: CASSQLAGHHRANNEQFF
clone_size: NA
v_call: TRBV11-2
d_call: TRBD2
j_call: TRBJ2-1

cdr3_nt: TGTGCCAGCAAGCCTGCCGGGGAGGGCCGTGATACGCAGTATTTT
cdr3_aa: CASKPAGEGRDTQYF
clone_size: NA
v_call: TRBV27
d_call: TRBD2
j_call: TRBJ2-3

cdr3_nt: TGTGCCAGCAGAGGGGTTAGCAATCAGCCCCAGCATTTT
cdr3_aa: CASRGVSNQPQHF
clone_size: NA
v_call: TRBV28
d_call: NA
j_call: TRBJ1-5

cdr3_nt: TGTGCCAGCAGCTTGCGGCGGGGAGATGGCTACACCTTC
cdr3_aa: CASSLRRGDGYTF
clone_size: NA
v_call: TRBV7-3
d_call: NA
j_call: TRBJ1-2

cdr3_nt: TGTGCCAGCAGCTTGGCAGGGGACACCCTCTATGGCTACACCTTC
cdr3_aa: CASSLAGDTLYGYTF
clone_size: few
v_call: TRBV5-6
d_call: NA
j_call: TRBJ1-2

cdr3_nt: TGTGCCAGCAGCTTAGGGGTAGCAGCCATGAACACTGAAGCTTTCTTT
cdr3_aa: CASSLGVAAMNTEAFF
clone_size: once
v_call: TRBV7-6
d_call: NA
j_call: TRBJ1-1

cdr3_nt: TGTGCTAGTGCCCCGGGGGAGCGCTCCTACAATGAGCAGTTCTTC
cdr3_aa: CASAPGERSYNEQFF
clone_size: NA
v_call: TRBV12-5
d_call: NA
j_call: TRBJ2-1

cdr3_nt: TGTGCCACCCTATGGGGACAAGGAGGCGAGCAGTACTTC
cdr3_aa: CATLWGQGGEQYF
clone_size: once
v_call: TRBV15
d_call: NA
j_call: TRBJ2-7

cdr3_nt: TGTGCCAGCAGTTATCGACAGTTTCAAGAGACCCAGTACTTC
cdr3_aa: CASSYRQFQETQYF
clone_size: NA
v_call: TRBV6-2/TRBV6-3
d_call: NA
j_call: TRBJ2-5

cdr3_nt: TGTGCCAGCAGCCAATCTTCCGGGACAGGGCCCTTCTTC
cdr3_aa: CASSQSSGTGPFF
clone_size: NA
v_call: TRBV4-2
d_call: TRBD1
j_call: TRBJ2-1

cdr3_nt: TGTGCCATCAGTGGGACAGCGAACACTGAAGCTTTCTTT
cdr3_aa: CAISGTANTEAFF
clone_size: NA
v_call: TRBV10-3
d_call: NA
j_call: TRBJ1-1

cdr3_nt: TGTGCCAGCAGTCCGTACCAGGGGTGGGGCATGAACACTGAAGCTTTCTTT
cdr3_aa: CASSPYQGWGMNTEAFF
clone_size: NA
v_call: TRBV27
d_call: NA
j_call: TRBJ1-1

cdr3_nt: TGTGCCAGCAGTTACTCTCGGGTGGGCAATCAGCCCCAGCATTTT
cdr3_aa: CASSYSRVGNQPQHF
clone_size: NA
v_call: TRBV6-2/TRBV6-3
d_call: NA
j_call: TRBJ1-5

cdr3_nt: TGTGCCAGCAGTTTATCTAGCGAGTCCTACGAGCAGTACTTC
cdr3_aa: CASSLSSESYEQYF
clone_size: NA
v_call: TRBV28
d_call: NA
j_call: TRBJ2-7